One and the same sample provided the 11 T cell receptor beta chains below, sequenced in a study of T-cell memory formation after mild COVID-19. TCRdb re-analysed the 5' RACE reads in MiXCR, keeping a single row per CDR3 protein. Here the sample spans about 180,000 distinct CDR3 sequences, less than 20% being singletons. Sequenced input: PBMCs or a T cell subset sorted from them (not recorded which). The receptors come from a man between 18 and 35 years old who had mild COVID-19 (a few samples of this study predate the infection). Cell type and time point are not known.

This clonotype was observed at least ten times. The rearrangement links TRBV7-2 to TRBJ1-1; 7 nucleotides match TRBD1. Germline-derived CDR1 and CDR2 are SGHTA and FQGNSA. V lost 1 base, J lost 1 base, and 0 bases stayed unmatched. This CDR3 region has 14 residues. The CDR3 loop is CASSLDRGNTEAFF. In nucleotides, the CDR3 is TGTGCCAGCAGCTTAGACAGGGGGAACACTGAAGCTTTCTTT. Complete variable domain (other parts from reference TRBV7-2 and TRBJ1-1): GAGVSQSPSNKVTEKGKDVELRCDPISGHTALYWYRQSLGQGLEFLIYFQGNSAPDKSGLPSDRFSAERTGGSVSTLTIQRTQQEDSAVYLCASSLDRGNTEAFFGQGTRLTVV.

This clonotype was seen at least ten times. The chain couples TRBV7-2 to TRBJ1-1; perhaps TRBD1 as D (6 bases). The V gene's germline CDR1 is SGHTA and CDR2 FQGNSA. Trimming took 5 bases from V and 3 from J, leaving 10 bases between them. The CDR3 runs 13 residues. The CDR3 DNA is TGTGCCAGCAGCAAATACAGGGACACTGAAGCTTTCTTT. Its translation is CASSKYRDTEAFF.

CDR3 coding DNA: TGCAGTGCTTGGCTGAGGAACAATGAGCAGTTCTTC. As protein: CSAWLRNNEQFF. The rearrangement uses TRBV20-1 and TRBJ2-1; D is uncertain. This CDR3 contains 12 residues. Germline-derived CDR1 and CDR2 are DFQATT and SNEGSKA (reference sequence). Trimming shortened V by 5 bases and J by 5 bases, and 10 bases separated the two germline ends.

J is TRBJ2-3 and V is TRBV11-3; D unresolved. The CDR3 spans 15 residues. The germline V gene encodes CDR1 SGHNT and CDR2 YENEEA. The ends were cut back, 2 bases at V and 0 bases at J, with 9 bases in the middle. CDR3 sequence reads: CASSLSFSSTDTQYF. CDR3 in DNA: TGTGCCAGCAGCTTATCGTTTAGCAGCACAGATACGCAGTATTTT.

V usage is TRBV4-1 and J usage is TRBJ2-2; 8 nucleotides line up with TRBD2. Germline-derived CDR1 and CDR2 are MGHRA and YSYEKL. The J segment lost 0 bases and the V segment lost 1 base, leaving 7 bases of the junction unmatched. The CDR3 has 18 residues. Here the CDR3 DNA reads TGCGCCAGCAGCCAAGTTCTCCTAGCGGGTTCGAACACCGGGGAGCTGTTTTTT. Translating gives CASSQVLLAGSNTGELFF.

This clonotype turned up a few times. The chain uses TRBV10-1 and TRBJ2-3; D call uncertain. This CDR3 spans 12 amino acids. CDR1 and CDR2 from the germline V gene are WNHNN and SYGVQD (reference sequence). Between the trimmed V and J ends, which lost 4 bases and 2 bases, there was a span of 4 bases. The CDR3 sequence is CASSGNTDTQYF. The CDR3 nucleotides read TGCGCCAGCAGTGGTAACACAGATACGCAGTATTTT.

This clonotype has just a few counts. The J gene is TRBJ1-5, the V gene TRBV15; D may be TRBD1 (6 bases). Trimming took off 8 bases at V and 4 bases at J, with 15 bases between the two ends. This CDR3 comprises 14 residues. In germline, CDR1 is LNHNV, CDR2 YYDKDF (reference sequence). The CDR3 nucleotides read TGTGCCACCGAAGCCGGGGGCGCGAATCAGCCCCAGCATTTT. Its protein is CATEAGGANQPQHF.

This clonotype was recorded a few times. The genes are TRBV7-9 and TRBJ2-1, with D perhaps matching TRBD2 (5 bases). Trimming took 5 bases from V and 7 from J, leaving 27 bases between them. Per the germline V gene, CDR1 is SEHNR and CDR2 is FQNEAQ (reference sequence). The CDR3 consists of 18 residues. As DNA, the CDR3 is TGTGCCAGCAGCGGCGTATCTCGCCGGACTGAGTCCACGAATGAGCAGTTCTTC. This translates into CASSGVSRRTESTNEQFF.

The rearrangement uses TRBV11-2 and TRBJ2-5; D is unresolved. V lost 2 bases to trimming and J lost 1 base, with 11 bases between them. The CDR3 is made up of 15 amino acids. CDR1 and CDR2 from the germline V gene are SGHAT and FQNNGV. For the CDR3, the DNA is TGTGCCAGCAGCTTATCGTACGGGCTCCAAGAGACCCAGTACTTC. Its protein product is CASSLSYGLQETQYF.

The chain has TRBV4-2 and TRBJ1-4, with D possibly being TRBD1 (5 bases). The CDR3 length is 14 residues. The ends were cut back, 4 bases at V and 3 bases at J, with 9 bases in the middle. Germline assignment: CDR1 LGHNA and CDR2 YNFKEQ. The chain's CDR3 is CASSLGTPNEKLFF. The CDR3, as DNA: TGTGCCAGCAGCCTTGGGACGCCTAATGAAAAACTGTTTTTT.

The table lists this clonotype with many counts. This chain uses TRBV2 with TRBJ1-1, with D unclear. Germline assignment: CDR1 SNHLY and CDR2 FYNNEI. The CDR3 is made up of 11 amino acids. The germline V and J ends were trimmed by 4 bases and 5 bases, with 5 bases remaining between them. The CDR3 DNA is TGTGCCAGCAGTGTTGGGACTGAAGCTTTCTTT. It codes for CASSVGTEAFF.